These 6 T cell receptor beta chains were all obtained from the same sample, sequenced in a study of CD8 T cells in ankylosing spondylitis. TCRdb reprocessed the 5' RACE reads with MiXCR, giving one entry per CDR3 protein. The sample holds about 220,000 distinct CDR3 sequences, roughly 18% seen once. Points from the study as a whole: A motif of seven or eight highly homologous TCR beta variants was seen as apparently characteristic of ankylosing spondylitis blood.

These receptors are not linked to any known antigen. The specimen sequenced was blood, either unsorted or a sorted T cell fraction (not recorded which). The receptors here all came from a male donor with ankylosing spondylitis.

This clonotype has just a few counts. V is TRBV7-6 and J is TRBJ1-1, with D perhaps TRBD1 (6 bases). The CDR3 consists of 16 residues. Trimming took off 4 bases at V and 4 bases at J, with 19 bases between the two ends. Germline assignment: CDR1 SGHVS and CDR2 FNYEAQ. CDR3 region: CASSSLGGAGFTEAFF. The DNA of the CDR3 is TGTGCCAGCAGCTCACTCGGGGGGGCAGGTTTCACTGAAGCTTTCTTT.

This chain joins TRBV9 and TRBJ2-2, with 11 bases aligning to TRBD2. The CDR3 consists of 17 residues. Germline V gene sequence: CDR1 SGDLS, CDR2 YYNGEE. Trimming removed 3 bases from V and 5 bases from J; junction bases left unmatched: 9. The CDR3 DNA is TGTGCCAGCAGCGGACTAGCGGGACTAGATTTGACCGGGGAGCTGTTTTTT. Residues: CASSGLAGLDLTGELFF.

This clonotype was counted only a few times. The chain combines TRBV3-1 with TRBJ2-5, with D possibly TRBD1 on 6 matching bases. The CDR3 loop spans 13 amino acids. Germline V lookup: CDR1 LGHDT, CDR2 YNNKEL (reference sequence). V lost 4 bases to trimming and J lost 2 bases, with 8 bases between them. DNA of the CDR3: TGTGCCAGCAGCCGGGACATTCAAGAGACCCAGTACTTC. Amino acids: CASSRDIQETQYF.

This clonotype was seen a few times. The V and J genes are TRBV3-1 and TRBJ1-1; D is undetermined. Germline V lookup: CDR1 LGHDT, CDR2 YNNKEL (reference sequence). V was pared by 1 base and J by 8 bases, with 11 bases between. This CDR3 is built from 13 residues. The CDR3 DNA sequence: TGTGCCAGCAGCCAAGGAACAGAAACCGAAGCTTTCTTT. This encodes CASSQGTETEAFF.

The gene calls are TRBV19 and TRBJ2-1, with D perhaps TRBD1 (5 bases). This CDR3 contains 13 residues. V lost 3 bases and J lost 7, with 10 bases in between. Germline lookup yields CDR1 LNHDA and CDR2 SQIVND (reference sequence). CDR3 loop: CASSMTESNEQFF. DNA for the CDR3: TGTGCCAGTAGTATGACAGAAAGTAATGAGCAGTTCTTC.

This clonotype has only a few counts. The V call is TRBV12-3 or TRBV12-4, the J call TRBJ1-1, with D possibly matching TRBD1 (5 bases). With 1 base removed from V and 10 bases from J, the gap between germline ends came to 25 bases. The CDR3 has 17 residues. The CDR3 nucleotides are TGTGCCAGCAGTTTAGAGCGGGGGACGCCGCGGGTGAGTCTAGCTTTCTTT. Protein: CASSLERGTPRVSLAFF.